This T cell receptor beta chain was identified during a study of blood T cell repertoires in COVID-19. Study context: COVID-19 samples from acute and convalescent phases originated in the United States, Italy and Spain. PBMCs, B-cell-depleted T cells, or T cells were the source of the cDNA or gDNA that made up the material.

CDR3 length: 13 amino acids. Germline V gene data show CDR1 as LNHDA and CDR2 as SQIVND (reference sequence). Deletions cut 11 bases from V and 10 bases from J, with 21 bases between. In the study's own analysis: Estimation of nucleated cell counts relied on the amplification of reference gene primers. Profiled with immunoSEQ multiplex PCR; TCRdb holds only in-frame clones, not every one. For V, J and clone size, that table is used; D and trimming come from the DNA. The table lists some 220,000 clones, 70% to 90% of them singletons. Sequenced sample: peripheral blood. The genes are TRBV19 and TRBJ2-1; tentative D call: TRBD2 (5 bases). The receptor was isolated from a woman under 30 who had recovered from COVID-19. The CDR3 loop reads CAAARASWEEQFF. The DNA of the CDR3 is TGTGCCGCCGCGAGGGCTTCGTGGGAAGAGCAGTTCTTC.